This TCR beta chain was identified in a study of response to subunit inactivated influenza vaccine. Study-level findings and limits: After each seasonal influenza vaccination, few new T cells are recruited, the authors suggested.

At least ten counts were recorded for this clonotype. Its antigen is still unknown. TCRdb fed the RT-PCR reads into MiXCR, producing one record per CDR3 protein. The sample lists about 240,000 distinct CDR3 sequences, 10% to 15% occurring once. The sequenced sample was non-naive T cells sorted from PBMCs, obtained roughly 15 days before vaccination. This sequence originates from a man aged 50 to 60 who received an inactivated influenza vaccine.

The CDR3 DNA follows: TGTGCCAGCAGTGCAGGGTATGCGTCACCCCTCCACTTT. Residues: CASSAGYASPLHF. This chain connects TRBV12-3 or TRBV12-4 to TRBJ1-6, with D possibly being TRBD1 (5 bases). V was shortened by 5 bases and J by 10 bases, with 12 bases between the two germline ends. The CDR3 has 13 amino acids.